This T cell receptor beta chain was profiled in a study of blood T cell repertoires in COVID-19. On the study more broadly: Specimens from acute and convalescent COVID-19 originated in the United States, Italy and Spain. Nucleic acid was either cDNA or gDNA, and it came from T cells, B-cell-depleted T cells, or PBMCs.

This CDR3 region has 14 residues. Germline assignment: CDR1 MGHDK and CDR2 SYGVNS. Trimming stripped 4 bases from V and 5 bases from J, with 14 bases between. As originally analysed: Amplification with reference gene primers provided the estimates of nucleated cell counts. TCRdb keeps only in-frame clones here, not all; method: immunoSEQ multiplex PCR. V, J and clone size are those of that table, while D and trimming were read from the DNA. This sample carries fewer than 95,000 clones, roughly 90% of them seen once, and the ten largest clones take 25% to 35%. Sequenced material: peripheral blood. This TCR derives from a man aged 50 to 60 with active or convalescent COVID-19. The chain combines TRBV25-1 with TRBJ2-5, with D possibly matching TRBD2 (6 bases). The CDR3 reads CASSALGGRETQYF. The DNA of the CDR3 is TGTGCCAGCAGTGCCCTGGGAGGCCGGGAGACCCAGTACTTC. Full variable domain (outside the CDR3, taken from reference TRBV25-1 and TRBJ2-5): EADIYQTPRYLVIGTGKKITLECSQTMGHDKMYWYQQDPGMELHLIHYSYGVNSTEKGDLSSESTVSRIRTEHFPLTLESARPSHTSQYLCASSALGGRETQYFGPGTRLLVL.